The clone carrying this T cell receptor beta chain was counted a single time. V was trimmed by 2 bases and J by 4 bases, leaving 13 bases between them. Germline V gene data show CDR1 as SNHLY and CDR2 as FYNNEI. The length of the CDR3 is 15 residues. The data originate from a study of blood T cell repertoires in COVID-19. At the level of the study: COVID-19 samples from acute and convalescent phases originated in the United States, Italy and Spain. PBMCs, B-cell-depleted T cells, or T cells were the source of the cDNA or gDNA that made up the material.

Under the authors' procedure: Quantification of nucleated cells was approximated via reference gene primer amplification. Sequencing was performed with immunoSEQ multiplex PCR; in TCRdb, only in-frame clones are kept and a portion is missing. V and J calls and clone size are copied from that table; D and trimming were computed from the DNA. The table lists some 200,000 clones, roughly nine tenths of them singletons. The chain joins TRBV2 to TRBJ2-3; perhaps TRBD1 as D (8 bases). The material sequenced was peripheral blood. This clonotype originated in a woman in her 70s with acute or convalescent COVID-19. This CDR3 is CASSERTGRADTQYF. DNA for the CDR3: TGTGCCAGCAGTGAAAGGACAGGGAGGGCAGATACGCAGTATTTT.